These 27 T cell receptor beta chains share one sample of origin, sequenced in a study of T cells in Graves' hyperthyroidism and ophthalmopathy. Researchers took RNA transcripts and amplified the TCR beta CDR3 regions from them. TCR CDR3 regions were first amplified by RT-PCR with HTBI primers. TCRdb recomputed calls from the multiplex PCR reads with MiXCR, one row per CDR3 protein. The sample holds 800,000 or so distinct CDR3 sequences; about 38% are singletons and the top ten take 8% to 9%. The sample consisted of blood. These receptors came from a man aged 18-30 years with Graves' hyperthyroidism.

This clonotype was counted a single time. This clone may be a read error of a much larger clone one base away. The conserved final phenylalanine or tryptophan is absent from the CDR3, which likely points to a read error. The chain carries TRBV7-8 and TRBJ1-1, with D maybe TRBD1 (5 bases). The ends were cut back, 5 bases at V and 1 base at J, with 8 bases in the middle. This CDR3 has 13 residues. In germline, CDR1 is SGHVS, CDR2 FQNEAQ. The DNA of the CDR3 is TGTGCCAGCAGCATGACAGCGAACACTGAAGCTTTCCTT. Its protein product is CASSMTANTEAFL.

As regards this clonotype: Just one base apart from a much larger clone, this may be a read error. The V gene is TRBV5-4, the J gene TRBJ2-5; D possibly uses TRBD1 or TRBD2 (5 bases each). The CDR3 runs 12 residues. The ends were cut back, 5 bases at V and 5 bases at J, with 10 bases in the middle. Germline V gene lookup returns CDR1 SGHNT and CDR2 YYREEE (reference sequence). In DNA form, the CDR3 reads TGTGCCAGCAGGTCCTGGGGGGAGACCCAGTACTTC. It translates to CASRSWGETQYF.

The table lists this clonotype with many counts. V usage is TRBV7-9 and J usage is TRBJ1-2; the D gene is possibly TRBD1 (5 bases). The CDR3 length is 13 residues. V was pared by 1 base and J by 4 bases, with 7 bases between. Germline CDR1 is SEHNR and CDR2 is FQNEAQ (reference sequence). In nucleotides, the CDR3 is TGTGCCAGCAGCTTAGTGGGACCCTATGGCTACACCTTC. This codes for CASSLVGPYGYTF. The variable domain in full, with the rest retrieved from reference TRBV7-9 and TRBJ1-2, is DTGVSQNPRHKITKRGQNVTFRCDPISEHNRLYWYRQTLGQGPEFLTYFQNEAQLEKSRLLSDRFSAERPKGSFSTLEIQRTEQGDSAMYLCASSLVGPYGYTFGSGTRLTVV.

V usage is TRBV4-1 and J usage is TRBJ2-7; D is ambiguous. V was cut by 1 base and J by 6 bases, with 7 bases left in between. The CDR3 length is 12 residues. From germline, CDR1 is MGHRA and CDR2 YSYEKL. The CDR3 DNA sequence: TGCGCCAGCAGCCAAGTGTTCTCCGAGCAGTACTTC. Translated, it gives CASSQVFSEQYF.

Concerning this clonotype: Being one base from a much bigger clone, this may be a read error. The chain carries TRBV4-3 and TRBJ2-7; tentatively, D is TRBD1 (6 bases). Germline CDR1 LGHNA, CDR2 YSLEER. The CDR3 has 14 residues. Trimming removed 4 bases at V and 1 base at J, with 11 bases between. Here the CDR3 reads CASSLAQGSYEQYF. Written as DNA, the CDR3 is TGCGCCAGCAGCCTAGCGCAGGGGTCCTACGAGCAGTACTTC.

For the CDR3, the DNA is TGTGCCAGCAGTGCGGACAGGGAAAATCAGCCCCAGCATTTT. Protein sequence: CASSADRENQPQHF. The rearrangement links TRBV2 to TRBJ1-5; TRBD1 matches 8 bases. The length of the CDR3 is 14 residues. CDR1 and CDR2 from the germline V gene are SNHLY and FYNNEI. V shed 4 bases, J shed 4 bases, and the junction held 3 bases outside the gene matches.

This clonotype was detected many times. The genes are TRBV7-9 and TRBJ1-1, with D possibly being TRBD1 (6 bases). The CDR3 totals 14 residues. From germline, CDR1 is SEHNR and CDR2 FQNEAQ (reference sequence). V dropped 5 bases and J dropped 1 base, with 11 bases sitting between them. CDR3 region: CASSQQGGNTEAFF. The CDR3 bases are TGTGCCAGCAGCCAACAGGGCGGGAACACTGAAGCTTTCTTT.

This clonotype appeared many times. The V gene is TRBV19, the J gene TRBJ1-5, with 9 bases fitting TRBD1. Trimming cost V 6 bases and J 2 bases; bases outside gene matches: 2. Germline CDR1 is LNHDA and CDR2 is SQIVND (reference sequence). The CDR3 is made up of 14 amino acids. Here the CDR3 DNA reads TGTGCCAGTAGGTGGACAGGGGGCAATCAGCCCCAGCATTTT. Translated, it gives CASRWTGGNQPQHF. Looking up the rest from reference TRBV19 and TRBJ1-5 gives the full variable domain: DGGITQSPKYLFRKEGQNVTLSCEQNLNHDAMYWYRQDPGQGLRLIYYSQIVNDFQKGDIAEGYSVSREKKESFPLTVTSAQKNPTAFYLCASRWTGGNQPQHFGDGTRLSIL.

This clonotype was recorded at least ten times. The CDR3 bases are TGTGCCAGCATGGGTGAACTCCGTGAGACCCAGTACTTC. Its protein product is CASMGELRETQYF. The rearrangement joins TRBV2 to TRBJ2-5; D gene uncertain. The CDR3 length is 13 residues. The V and J ends lost 7 bases and 5 bases respectively, with 14 bases between them. Germline V gene lookup returns CDR1 SNHLY and CDR2 FYNNEI.

V gene TRBV6-1 combines with J gene TRBJ1-5, with a tentative D call TRBD1 (5 bases). This CDR3 is built from 15 residues. Trimming stripped 9 bases from V and 0 bases from J, with 15 bases between. The germline CDR1 and CDR2 sequences are MNHNS and SASEGT. The CDR3 region has the DNA TGTGCCAGTACCAGGGACGGTAATAGCAATCAGCCCCAGCATTTT. It specifies CASTRDGNSNQPQHF.

Worth noting for this clonotype: Because the CDR3 is missing its conserved closing phenylalanine or tryptophan, this is likely a read error. V gene TRBV7-9 combines with J gene TRBJ1-1; 7 positions match TRBD1. With 2 bases clipped from V and 0 bases from J, the junction kept 9 bases outside the gene matches. This CDR3 spans 17 amino acids. Germline assignment: CDR1 SEHNR and CDR2 FQNEAQ (reference sequence). The CDR3, as DNA: TGTGCCAGCAGCTTAAACAGGGGATACGATATGAACACTGAAGCTTTCTCT. Residues: CASSLNRGYDMNTEAFS.

The chain joins TRBV20-1 to TRBJ2-7, with D possibly called TRBD1 or TRBD2 (5 bases each). Germline values: CDR1 DFQATT, CDR2 SNEGSKA (reference sequence). This CDR3 has 15 residues. V dropped 5 bases and J dropped 1 base, with 18 bases sitting between them. The CDR3 DNA is TGCAGTGCTCCCGTCCGGGACCGGACGTCCTACGAGCAGTACTTC. Residues: CSAPVRDRTSYEQYF.

This clonotype came up a few times. This chain connects TRBV5-1 to TRBJ1-2; 9 bases match TRBD1. CDR3 length: 17 amino acids. J gave up 5 bases and V 1 base, and 12 bases lay outside the gene matches. Germline V gene sequence: CDR1 SGHRS, CDR2 YFSETQ. The CDR3, as DNA: TGCGCCAGCAGCTTGCAATTGCCGGGACAGGGAGATTATGGCTACACCTTC. Residues: CASSLQLPGQGDYGYTF.

This clonotype was detected only a few times. The V call is TRBV7-2, the J call TRBJ1-5; TRBD1 might be the D (5 bases). CDR3 length: 16 amino acids. V was shortened by 6 bases and J by 7 bases, with 22 bases between the two germline ends. CDR1 is SGHTA, CDR2 FQGNSA, per germline. CDR3 sequence reads: CASSRGDGGMGQPQHF. For the CDR3, the DNA is TGTGCCAGCAGTAGAGGGGACGGGGGGATGGGCCAGCCCCAGCATTTT.

The table lists this clonotype with many counts. The chain employs TRBV2 and TRBJ2-5, with TRBD1 matching over 7 bases. The CDR3 covers 16 residues. After removal of 4 bases from V and 1 base from J, the junction contained 9 bases not matched to a gene. Germline CDR1 is SNHLY and CDR2 is FYNNEI. The CDR3 is CASSVFGTASQETQYF. The CDR3 nucleotides read TGTGCCAGCAGTGTGTTCGGGACAGCCTCCCAAGAGACCCAGTACTTC.

Many counts were recorded for this clonotype. The V gene is TRBV29-1, the J gene TRBJ1-4, with a possible D match to TRBD1 (5 bases). This CDR3 spans 13 amino acids. Germline V gives CDR1 SQVTM, CDR2 ANQGSEA. The V end lost 5 bases, the J end lost 5 bases, and 12 bases lay between the germline ends. CDR3 DNA: TGCAGCGTTCCGGGACCGGCGAATGAAAAACTGTTTTTT. Translating gives CSVPGPANEKLFF.

The table lists this clonotype with many counts. This rearrangement joins TRBV2 to TRBJ1-1; unclear D gene. The CDR3 runs to 13 residues. The germline CDR1 and CDR2 sequences are SNHLY and FYNNEI. The V and J ends lost 5 bases and 10 bases respectively, with 17 bases between them. The CDR3 spells CASSRTVDGLAFF. The DNA of the CDR3 is TGTGCCAGCAGTCGTACGGTGGACGGTTTAGCTTTCTTT. The variable domain in full, with the rest retrieved from reference TRBV2 and TRBJ1-1, is EPEVTQTPSHQVTQMGQEVILRCVPISNHLYFYWYRQILGQKVEFLVSFYNNEISEKSEIFDDQFSVERPDGSNFTLKIRSTKLEDSAMYFCASSRTVDGLAFFGQGTRLTVV.

The rearrangement joins TRBV2 to TRBJ1-4, with TRBD1 matching 7 bases. This CDR3 is 15 amino acids long. V gave up 6 bases and J gave up 8 bases; unmatched junction bases: 12. The germline gives CDR1 SNHLY, CDR2 FYNNEI. Written as DNA, the CDR3 is TGTGCCAGCAGCCCCAGGTCCAGGGGGGAGGAAAAACTGTTTTTT. Translation gives CASSPRSRGEEKLFF.

The chain joins TRBV10-3 to TRBJ1-2; possibly TRBD2 for D (5 bases). The assigned J gene may be wrong: the sequence end matches TRBJ2-1 better. CDR1 and CDR2 (germline): ENHRY, SYGVKD. The CDR3 consists of 13 residues. DNA for the CDR3: TGTGCCATCAGTGAAAGTAGCGTCAATGAGCAGTTCTTC. Translation: CAISESSVNEQFF.

The table lists this clonotype with a few counts. The rearrangement uses TRBV12-3 or TRBV12-4 and TRBJ2-5; possibly TRBD2 for D (6 bases). CDR3 length: 13 residues. Trimming shortened V by 5 bases and J by 4 bases, and 11 bases separated the two germline ends. In nucleotides, the CDR3 is TGTGCCAGCAGTGCGGGACGGCGAGAGACCCAGTACTTC. Amino acids: CASSAGRRETQYF.

The rearrangement links TRBV4-3 to TRBJ2-7; 7 positions match TRBD2. Germline V gene data show CDR1 as LGHNA and CDR2 as YSLEER. V lost 3 bases and J lost 6; bases outside the gene matches: 11. The CDR3 sequence is 15 residues long. This chain's CDR3 is CASSQGGGELSEQYF. The CDR3 coding sequence is TGCGCCAGCAGCCAGGGGGGAGGGGAGCTGTCCGAGCAGTACTTC.

The chain couples TRBV6-6 to TRBJ1-5; no reliable D call. The CDR3 has 14 amino acids. Germline CDR1 reads MNHNY; CDR2 reads SVGAGI (reference sequence). The V and J ends lost 6 bases and 11 bases respectively, with 20 bases between them. The CDR3 reads CASSLSEVQETQHF. In DNA, the CDR3 is TGTGCCAGCAGCCTCTCGGAGGTCCAAGAGACCCAGCATTTT.

This clonotype was counted at least ten times. This chain links TRBV12-3 or TRBV12-4 with TRBJ1-2, with TRBD1 as a possible D gene (5 bases). The V end was cut by 8 bases, the J end by 6 bases, with 7 bases between. The CDR3 has 10 residues. The CDR3 loop is CASRGNGYTF. In DNA, the CDR3 is TGTGCCAGCCGGGGGAATGGCTACACCTTC.

This chain connects TRBV4-1 to TRBJ1-2; 9 bases are a match to TRBD1. The germline gives CDR1 MGHRA, CDR2 YSYEKL. The CDR3 runs to 16 residues. V trimming: 4 bases; J trimming: 1 base; junction bases outside the gene matches: 7. CDR3 amino acids: CASSPGTGTYNYGYTF. CDR3 DNA: TGCGCCAGCAGCCCCGGGACAGGGACATATAACTATGGCTACACCTTC.

This chain joins TRBV7-2 and TRBJ2-2, with TRBD2 matching over 10 bases. In germline, CDR1 is SGHTA, CDR2 FQGNSA. This CDR3 region has 19 residues. Losses at the gene ends were 2 bases for V and 3 bases for J; bases not matched to a gene: 12. CDR3: CASSLTPPSSGRYTGELFF. Here the CDR3 DNA reads TGTGCCAGCAGCTTAACGCCGCCAAGTAGCGGGAGGTACACCGGGGAGCTGTTTTTT. Based on the CDR3 plus reference TRBV7-2 and TRBJ2-2, the full variable domain is GAGVSQSPSNKVTEKGKDVELRCDPISGHTALYWYRQSLGQGLEFLIYFQGNSAPDKSGLPSDRFSAERTGGSVSTLTIQRTQQEDSAVYLCASSLTPPSSGRYTGELFFGEGSRLTVL.

Of note for this clonotype: A much larger clone lies a single base off, so this may be a read error. The V call is TRBV7-3, the J call TRBJ1-1; D is undetermined. Germline assignment: CDR1 SGHTA and CDR2 FQGTGA. CDR3 length: 13 residues. The V end lost 5 bases, the J end lost 4 bases, and 11 bases lay between the germline ends. CDR3 sequence (DNA): TGTGCCAGCAGCCAAGATAAGGTCACTGAAGCTTTCTTT. This codes for CASSQDKVTEAFF.

The rearrangement uses TRBV15 and TRBJ2-5; TRBD2 is a possible D gene (6 bases). The CDR3 length is 14 residues. Germline CDR1 is LNHNV and CDR2 is YYDKDF (reference sequence). The V gene lost 0 bases and the J gene lost 4 bases, with 9 bases spanning the gap. The CDR3: CATSRDVGGETQYF. DNA of the CDR3: TGTGCCACCAGCAGAGATGTGGGGGGAGAGACCCAGTACTTC. The full variable domain, its missing parts supplied by reference TRBV15 and TRBJ2-5, is DAMVIQNPRYQVTQFGKPVTLSCSQTLNHNVMYWYQQKSSQAPKLLFHYYDKDFNNEADTPDNFQSRRPNTSFCFLDIRSPGLGDTAMYLCATSRDVGGETQYFGPGTRLLVL.